This TCR beta chain came from a study of response to subunit inactivated influenza vaccine. About this clonotype itself: Its antigen is currently unknown.

CDR1 is LGHNA and CDR2 is YNFKEQ in the germline V gene. V was clipped by 1 base and J by 2 bases, with 12 bases between them. This CDR3 contains 16 residues. Study-level results: Authors suggested that a seasonal influenza vaccination recruits few new T cells each time.

One entry per CDR3 protein, called by TCRdb with MiXCR from the RT-PCR reads. The sample has approximately 520,000 distinct CDR3 sequences; about 25% are singletons. The sequence derives from a man between 50 and 59 years old who received an inactivated influenza vaccine. The chain employs TRBV4-2 and TRBJ1-3, with D possibly TRBD1 on 6 matching bases. The input for sequencing was CD4+ T cells sorted from PBMCs, taken roughly 5 days after vaccination. CDR3 bases: TGTGCCAGCAGCCAAGCTACGGGGGCAACTGGAAACACCATATATTTT. Protein: CASSQATGATGNTIYF.